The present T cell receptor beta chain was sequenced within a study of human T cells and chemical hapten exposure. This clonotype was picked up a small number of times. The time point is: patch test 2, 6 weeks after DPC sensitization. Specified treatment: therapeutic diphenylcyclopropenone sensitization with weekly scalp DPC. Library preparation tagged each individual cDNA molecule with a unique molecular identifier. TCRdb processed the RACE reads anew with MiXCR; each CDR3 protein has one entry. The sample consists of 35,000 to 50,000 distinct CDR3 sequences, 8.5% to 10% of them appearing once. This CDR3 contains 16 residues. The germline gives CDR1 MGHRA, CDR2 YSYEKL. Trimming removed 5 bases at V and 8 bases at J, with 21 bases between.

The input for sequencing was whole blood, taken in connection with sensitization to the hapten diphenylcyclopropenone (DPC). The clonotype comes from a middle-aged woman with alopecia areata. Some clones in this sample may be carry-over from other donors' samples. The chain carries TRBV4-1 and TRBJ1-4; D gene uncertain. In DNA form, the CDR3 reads TGCGCCAGCAGCGAAGGAGACCGAAACTGGGTGGAAAAACTGTTTTTT. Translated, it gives CASSEGDRNWVEKLFF.